Each of the 2 T cell receptor beta chains below was sequenced from the same sample in a study of control samples from healthy donors and cancer patients (TCRdb year 2020). Library method: the immunoSEQ multiplex PCR assay. TCRdb mirrors the immuneACCESS table, restricted to in-frame sequences. Some clones are absent from its copies; in checked studies, under half trace to an unresolved V gene, and the reason for the others is unknown. This sample gives 55,000 to 75,000 clones in total; approximately 89% of them show up just once. Roughly 2.4% of the sample goes to the ten largest clones. The sample taken for sequencing was PBMCs. All receptors come from a woman between 45 and 60 years old with head and neck cancer.

The chain is built from TRBV4-3 and TRBJ2-6, with TRBD1 identical over 7 bases. The length of the CDR3 is 19 residues. Trimming removed 1 base from V and 0 bases from J; junction bases left unmatched: 9. The V gene's germline CDR1 is LGHNA and CDR2 YSLEER. CDR3 in DNA: TGCGCCAGCAGCCAAGCTTGGGGACAGACGTTCTCTGGGGCCAACGTCCTGACTTTC. As protein: CASSQAWGQTFSGANVLTF.

This sequence joins TRBV28 and TRBJ2-1; no clear D. The CDR3 runs 13 residues. Germline V lookup: CDR1 MDHEN, CDR2 SYDVKM. Trimming left V 4 bases short and J 7 bases short, with 11 bases between. This CDR3 reads CASSYSDRNEQFF. CDR3 nucleotide sequence: TGTGCCAGCAGTTACAGTGATCGAAATGAGCAGTTCTTC.